The entry below describes one T cell receptor beta chain. This sample was taken from a study of identical twins' blood T cells. Germline V gives CDR1 SQVTM, CDR2 ANQGSEA. Trimming cost V 6 bases and J 0 bases, with 8 bases left between them. This CDR3 contains 12 residues. TCRdb re-called the 5' RACE reads with MiXCR, one entry per CDR3 protein. This table has 400,000 or so distinct CDR3 sequences, roughly 28% appearing once. This rearrangement joins TRBV29-1 to TRBJ1-2; no definite D call. The receptor's source is a woman between 18 and 55 years old in good health. The sample comprised PBMCs. CDR3 amino acids: CSVVYANYGYTF. Written as DNA, the CDR3 is TGCAGCGTCGTATATGCTAACTATGGCTACACCTTC.